These T cell receptor beta chains were read from a single sample in a study of T-cell memory formation after mild COVID-19. TCRdb re-derived calls from the 5' RACE reads in MiXCR, one entry per CDR3 protein. The sample lists roughly 300,000 distinct CDR3 sequences; about an eighth were seen once. The specimen sequenced was PBMCs or a T cell subset sorted from them (not recorded which). These receptors were taken from a man between 18 and 35 years old who had mild COVID-19 (a few samples of this study predate the infection). Cell type and time point are not known. Both conserved end residues are part of each CDR3. A D gene is named only where the DNA matches it firmly. The size entry is marked missing in some rows and otherwise reads once, few, many or a size class.

j_call clone_size v_call d_call cdr3_nt cdr3_aa
TRBJ1-6 . TRBV20-1 . TGCAGTGCTAGAATCCCTGGCGGTTCACCCCTCCACTTT CSARIPGGSPLHF
TRBJ2-5 few TRBV5-1 . TGCGCCAGCAGCTTGGCCGTCGGGGGCGGAGAGACCCAGTACTTC CASSLAVGGGETQYF
TRBJ2-5 . TRBV7-2 TRBD1 TGTGCCAGCAGCCGACCTACAGGGGGAGGAGAGACCCAGTACTTC CASSRPTGGGETQYF
TRBJ1-2 few TRBV12-3/TRBV12-4 . TGTGCCAGCAGTCCCGGCCGACGCGGACGAGGCTACACCTTC CASSPGRRGRGYTF
TRBJ2-5 . TRBV7-2 TRBD1 TGTGCCAGCAGCGGCCCCGTTCGCAACACAGGGGTCCAAGAGACCCAGTACTTC CASSGPVRNTGVQETQYF
TRBJ1-5 few TRBV5-1 . TGCGCCAGCAGCAGCTTGCATGGGCAGTTCAATCAGCCCCAGCATTTT CASSSLHGQFNQPQHF
TRBJ1-1 . TRBV18 . TGTGCCAGCTCACCGGGGTTCCGGACTGAAGCTTTCTTT CASSPGFRTEAFF
TRBJ2-5 many TRBV5-1 . TGTGCCAGCAGTTTACTCCAAGAGACCCAGTACTTC CASSLLQETQYF
TRBJ2-3 many TRBV20-1 TRBD1 TGCAGTGCGGAACAGGGACAGGGGGCAGATACGCAGTATTTT CSAEQGQGADTQYF
TRBJ2-5 few TRBV7-9 . TGTGCCAGCAGCTTAAGCGCCGGGGAGACCCAGTACTTC CASSLSAGETQYF
TRBJ2-7 . TRBV6-5 . TGTGCCAGCAAGTGGGGGGGGGCTAACTACGAGCAGTACTTC CASKWGGANYEQYF
TRBJ2-3 . TRBV24-1 TRBD2 TGTGCCACCAGTGACCTAACTAGCGGGGGGCGGACAGATACGCAGTATTTT CATSDLTSGGRTDTQYF
TRBJ1-2 . TRBV10-2 TRBD1 TGCGCCAGCAGTGGACAGGGGCCGGCTAACTATGGCTACACCTTC CASSGQGPANYGYTF
TRBJ2-7 many TRBV7-6 . TGTGCCAGCAGCTTAGAGTTTGGGAACCCGGAGCAGTACTTC CASSLEFGNPEQYF
TRBJ2-3 medium-sized TRBV3-1 . TGTGCCAGCAACTCACGGGGCAGCACAGATACGCAGTATTTT CASNSRGSTDTQYF
TRBJ1-2 . TRBV24-1 TRBD1 TGTGCCACCAGTGACCGTGGACAGGAGATTTATGGCTACACCTTC CATSDRGQEIYGYTF
TRBJ2-2 . TRBV5-1 TRBD2 TGCGCCAGCAAAGGTTACGCGGGGGGCCCGAACACCGGGGAGCTGTTTTTT CASKGYAGGPNTGELFF
TRBJ2-2 few TRBV5-5 TRBD1 TGTGCCAGCAGCCGCACAGATCCGGGACAGGGTAGTCTCAGGGAGCTGTTTTTT CASSRTDPGQGSLRELFF
TRBJ1-6 . TRBV29-1 . TGCAGCGCCAAGACAGGTGGTAATTCACCCCTCCACTTT CSAKTGGNSPLHF
TRBJ1-1 many TRBV28 TRBD1 TGTGCCAGCATCCTAAGGGGCGACAGGGGGCCTGAAGCTTTCTTT CASILRGDRGPEAFF
TRBJ2-3 many TRBV7-2 . TGTGCCAGCAGCTTAGAACTTAAAGAAACGCAGTATTTT CASSLELKETQYF
TRBJ2-1 . TRBV20-1 TRBD1 TGCAGTGCTAGAGATTCGGACAGGCTTGGGGATGAGCAGTTCTTC CSARDSDRLGDEQFF
TRBJ1-2 . TRBV6-2/TRBV6-3 . TGTGCCAGCAGTTACTCGATGGAGTCGGGCTATGGCTACACCTTC CASSYSMESGYGYTF
TRBJ2-3 many TRBV4-3 . TGCGCCAGCAGCCAAGATTGGGACGGCGGAGGCACAGATACGCAGTATTTT CASSQDWDGGGTDTQYF
TRBJ2-1 . TRBV5-4 TRBD1 TGTGCCAGCAGCCCCGCGCCACAGGGGTCCTACAATGAGCAGTTCTTC CASSPAPQGSYNEQFF
TRBJ1-4 few TRBV7-9 . TGTGCCAGCGAGGGAACCGGGAATGAAAAACTGTTTTTT CASEGTGNEKLFF
TRBJ2-3 . TRBV13 . TGTGCCAGCAGCTTAACGAGAGGTGCAGATACGCAGTATTTT CASSLTRGADTQYF
TRBJ1-5 . TRBV28 . TGTGCCAGCAGCCCCCCAGGTCCGCAACTCACCCAGCATTTT CASSPPGPQLTQHF
TRBJ2-5 . TRBV11-2 . TGTGCCAGCAGCTATAGACAGGAACAAGAGACCCAGTACTTC CASSYRQEQETQYF
TRBJ1-5 . TRBV15 TRBD1 TGTGCCACCAGCCCCAGAAGGGCAGGGGGGAGCAATCAGCCCCAGCATTTT CATSPRRAGGSNQPQHF
TRBJ2-5 . TRBV7-3 TRBD1 TGTGCCAGCAGCTCGGACAGGCGCCCCGATACGCAGTACTTC CASSSDRRPDTQYF
TRBJ1-5 few TRBV27 . TGTGCCAGCAGTTTAACAGGGACTCAGCCCCAGCATTTT CASSLTGTQPQHF
TRBJ2-7 few TRBV6-6 . TGTGCCAGCAGTTCGGACCCTATAGTTTACGAGCAGTACTTC CASSSDPIVYEQYF
TRBJ2-2 few TRBV12-5 . TGTGCTAGCGCCTCGGGGGACACCGGGGAGCTGTTTTTT CASASGDTGELFF
TRBJ2-7 . TRBV7-6 TRBD1 TGTGCCAGCAGCCCTACAGGGACAGGGGAGGCCGAGCAGTACTTC CASSPTGTGEAEQYF
TRBJ2-7 . TRBV11-2 TRBD2 TGTGCCAGCTCCTTTATGGGCGGGGGATACAGGAGCTACGAGCAGTACTTC CASSFMGGGYRSYEQYF
TRBJ2-5 . TRBV7-2 . TGTGCCAGCAGCCCAGAGAGCTTACAGGGTAGGCGGACCCAGTACTTC CASSPESLQGRRTQYF
TRBJ2-3 . TRBV20-1 . TGCAGCGGTGGGGTTCAACCCCCAGATACGCAGTATTTT CSGGVQPPDTQYF
TRBJ2-5 many TRBV11-1 TRBD1 TGTGCCAGCAGCCGTTCCGGGACAGGACAAGAGACCCAGTACTTC CASSRSGTGQETQYF
TRBJ2-3 many TRBV4-3 TRBD2 TGCGCCAGCAGCCCCGTTTCGGGAACTAGCGGGGTTAGGGGCACAGATACGCAGTATTTT CASSPVSGTSGVRGTDTQYF
TRBJ2-7 . TRBV5-5 . TGTGCCAGCAGCCCACGACAGGATCTCACCTTCGAGCAGTACTTC CASSPRQDLTFEQYF
TRBJ2-3 few TRBV24-1 . TGTGCCACCAGTGACCCCGACGTGGCCGCGCAGTATTTT CATSDPDVAAQYF
TRBJ1-1 few TRBV7-8 . TGTGCCAGCAGCTTAATGAGGTTAGCGAGAACTGAAGCTTTCTTT CASSLMRLARTEAFF
TRBJ2-3 few TRBV12-5 TRBD1 TGTGCTAGTGGTTCCCGGGACAGCTACACAGATACGCAGTATTTT CASGSRDSYTDTQYF
TRBJ2-4 few TRBV28 TRBD2 TGTGCCAGCAGATTATTAGCGGGGGGATTATACATTCAGTACTTC CASRLLAGGLYIQYF
TRBJ2-7 . TRBV19 . TGTGCCAGTAGTTACGCCGGGACCGATTACGAGCAGTACTTC CASSYAGTDYEQYF
TRBJ1-4 . TRBV12-3/TRBV12-4 . TGTGCCAGCACCCAGGGAACCCAAACGGCAACTAATGAAAAACTGTTTTTT CASTQGTQTATNEKLFF